Reported below is one TCR beta chain. The sample is drawn from a study of T cell changes during pregnancy in multiple sclerosis. Assay used: immunoSEQ multiplex PCR; TCRdb lists only in-frame clones, some missing. The sample contains around 63,000 clones, roughly nine tenths of which appear only once. This TCR was sampled from a female donor in good health, enrolled as a control in a pregnancy study. Sequencing was performed on peripheral blood, taken in the third trimester of pregnancy.

The CDR3 spells CASRGSGGAGISYNEQFF. The DNA for the CDR3 is TGCGCCAGCAGGGGTAGCGGGGGGGCCGGGATCTCCTACAATGAGCAGTTCTTC. The chain is built from TRBV23-1 and TRBJ2-1, with 11 nucleotides matching TRBD2. TRBV23-1 is an open reading frame whose function is uncertain. V dropped 6 bases and J dropped 0; count of bases not matched to a gene: 10. This CDR3 is 18 amino acids long.